This T cell receptor beta chain is drawn from a study of cytomegalovirus exposure and HLA in healthy donors. Both 60 Vbeta primers and 13 Jbeta primers went into the PCR. Clones were read by immunoSEQ multiplex PCR, and TCRdb kept only the in-frame ones, dropping some. Here the sample spans 200,000 to 300,000 clones, 82% being singletons. This CDR3 is built from 14 residues. Germline V CDR1 and CDR2: SEHNR, FQNEAQ (reference sequence). V lost 9 bases and J lost 6, with 20 bases in between. Specimen: PBMCs. The TCR sequence derives from a woman aged 40 to 50 in good health and CMV-seropositive. The chain is built from TRBV7-9 and TRBJ1-2; a weak D match, TRBD1 (5 bases). The CDR3: CASTIGGNNNGYTF. In DNA, the CDR3 is TGTGCCAGTACTATCGGGGGGAACAATAATGGCTACACCTTC.